The clone carrying this TCR beta chain was detected a few times. Its antigen is currently unknown. TCRdb keeps only in-frame clones here, not all; method: immunoSEQ multiplex PCR. The sample lists about 83,000 clones; around four fifths were seen once. The time point here: blood 4 weeks post-SBRT, at nephrectomy. Treatment defined: 15 Gy SBRT to primary tumor, nephrectomy 4 weeks later. Nephrectomy followed 15 Gy stereotactic body radiation by 4 weeks. Serial blood draws occurred at baseline and 2 and 4 weeks post-SBRT. Clear cell pathology was present in this patient's renal cell carcinoma. This sample was included in a study of radiation and T cells in renal cell carcinoma. Whole-study findings and limits: Top tumor clonotypes rose in blood 2 weeks post-radiation, then contracted.

This CDR3 is 14 amino acids long. CDR1 and CDR2 from the germline V gene are ENHRY and SYGVKD. V was pared by 6 bases and J by 6 bases, with 5 bases of the junction left unmatched. The TCR was taken from a woman aged 55-69 years with renal cell carcinoma. The specimen was blood, collected from a patient whose treatment included radiotherapy and nephrectomy. The J gene is TRBJ1-5, the V gene TRBV10-3, with 10 bases identical to TRBD1. The CDR3: CAISATGGSQPQHF. The CDR3 DNA reads TGTGCCATCAGCGCGACAGGGGGCAGTCAGCCCCAGCATTTT.